The 20 T cell receptor beta chains below were found in one sample sequenced in a study of T cells in Graves' hyperthyroidism and ophthalmopathy. The investigators amplified TCR beta CDR3 regions from RNA transcripts. First-round RT-PCR of the TCR CDR3 relied on the HTBI primer set. One entry per CDR3 protein results from TCRdb running MiXCR on the multiplex PCR reads. The top ten clones hold 6.5% to 9% of a sample with some 510,000 distinct CDR3 sequences, more than 45% of them seen once. Material for sequencing was peripheral blood or thyroid tissue (not recorded which). These receptors originate from a woman aged 18-30 years with Graves' hyperthyroidism.

The gene calls are TRBV25-1 and TRBJ1-4; 7 bases line up with TRBD1. The CDR3 extends over 15 amino acids. With V trimmed by 0 bases and J by 7 bases, 5 bases remained unmatched. Germline assignment: CDR1 MGHDK and CDR2 SYGVNS. The CDR3 DNA sequence: TGTGCCAGCAGTGAATACGACAGGGATCGTGAAAAACTGTTTTTT. Translation gives CASSEYDRDREKLFF.

This clonotype occurred many times. The rearrangement links TRBV7-9 to TRBJ1-2; D is undetermined. The CDR3 contains 12 residues. With 6 bases removed from V and 1 base from J, the gap between germline ends came to 6 bases. The germline CDR1 and CDR2 sequences are SEHNR and FQNEAQ (reference sequence). CDR3 bases: TGTGCCAGCAGTCTCCTTAACTATGGCTACACCTTC. Residues: CASSLLNYGYTF.

The genes are TRBV7-2 and TRBJ1-2, with 7 bases lining up with TRBD1. V gave up 6 bases and J gave up 2 bases; unmatched junction bases: 6. In germline, CDR1 is SGHTA, CDR2 FQGNSA. The CDR3 spans 14 residues. The CDR3 bases are TGTGCCAGCAGAACGGACAGGTCGAACTATGGCTACACCTTC. Its protein is CASRTDRSNYGYTF.

This clonotype was detected ten times or more. The CDR3 nucleotides are TGCAGCGCCTCAGGACAAATGAACACTGAAGCTTTCTTT. Protein product: CSASGQMNTEAFF. The rearrangement links TRBV29-1 to TRBJ1-1; D is possibly TRBD1 (5 bases). The CDR3 is made up of 13 amino acids. Germline lookup yields CDR1 SQVTM and CDR2 ANQGSEA. The V end was cut by 7 bases, the J end by 0 bases, with 12 bases between.

Worth noting for this clonotype: Germline and junction disagree at one end, which may indicate a read error. Here the CDR3 reads CSVEGGSTF. The DNA for the CDR3 is TGCAGCGTTGAGGGGGGCTCCACCTTC. The J gene is TRBJ1-2, the V gene TRBV29-1, with a possible D match to TRBD1 (6 bases). CDR3 size: 9 residues. Looked up from germline, CDR1 is SQVTM and CDR2 is ANQGSEA.

The gene calls are TRBV6-5 and TRBJ2-5; 10 bases line up with TRBD2. The CDR3 has 15 amino acids. V was pared by 2 bases and J by 4 bases, with 4 bases of the junction left unmatched. The germline V gene encodes CDR1 MNHEY and CDR2 SVGAGI. The CDR3 here is CASSYTRTSGETQYF. The CDR3 DNA reads TGTGCCAGCAGTTACACGAGGACTAGCGGAGAGACCCAGTACTTC.

This chain connects TRBV10-3 to TRBJ1-2; TRBD1 matches 9 bases. The CDR3 is 12 amino acids. From germline, CDR1 is ENHRY and CDR2 SYGVKD. Germline trimming cut 4 bases from V and 8 bases from J; bases unmatched to any gene: 2. The CDR3 sequence: CAISGQGEGYTF. CDR3 nucleotides: TGTGCCATCAGTGGACAGGGGGAAGGCTACACCTTC.

The chain is built from TRBV2 and TRBJ1-6; maybe TRBD1 (6 bases). This CDR3 has 16 amino acids. Germline CDR1 is SNHLY and CDR2 is FYNNEI. Trimming cost V 5 bases and J 7 bases, with 18 bases left between them. As DNA, the CDR3 is TGTGCCAGCAGTCCGGCGCCCGACAGGTCCAATTCACCCCTCCACTTT. Translation gives CASSPAPDRSNSPLHF.

A remark on this clonotype: Since a much larger clone is just one base distant, this may be a read error. This chain joins TRBV24-1 and TRBJ1-2; 11 nucleotides line up with TRBD1. The germline CDR1 and CDR2 sequences are KGHDR and SFDVKD. The length of the CDR3 is 16 residues. CDR3 bases: TGTGCCACCAGTCCTGGGACAGGGGGGGCTTTCTATGGCTACATCTTC. Translated, it gives CATSPGTGGAFYGYIF.

Regarding this clonotype: The junction shows a germline mismatch at one end, possibly a read error. The V gene is TRBV7-3, the J gene TRBJ2-7, with 9 nucleotides matching TRBD1. Germline CDR1 reads SGHTA; CDR2 reads FQGTGA. The length of the CDR3 is 17 residues. The CDR3 DNA follows: TGCGCCAGCAGCCAAGAAGTGGGGACAGGGTACGGATACGAGCAGTACTTC. Translating it yields CASSQEVGTGYGYEQYF.

The rearrangement joins TRBV5-5 to TRBJ2-7, with D possibly matching TRBD1 (5 bases). The CDR3 runs to 15 residues. The V gene's germline CDR1 is SGHKS and CDR2 YYEKEE (reference sequence). Deletions cut 5 bases from V and 6 bases from J, with 21 bases between. The DNA for the CDR3 is TGTGCCAGCAGAACGCTGGCAGGTTCAGGGATCGAGCAGTACTTC. Translation: CASRTLAGSGIEQYF.

V gene TRBV5-1 combines with J gene TRBJ2-6, with TRBD1 as a possible D gene (5 bases). V was cut by 4 bases and J by 0 bases, with 8 bases left in between. The CDR3 is 15 residues long. The germline V gene has CDR1 SGHRS and CDR2 YFSETQ. CDR3 in DNA: TGCGCCAGCAGCGAACAGGCCTCTGGGGCCAACGTCCTGACTTTC. This sequence encodes CASSEQASGANVLTF. The whole variable domain, filled in from reference TRBV5-1 and TRBJ2-6, reads KAGVTQTPRYLIKTRGQQVTLSCSPISGHRSVSWYQQTPGQGLQFLFEYFSETQRNKGNFPGRFSGRQFSNSRSEMNVSTLELGDSALYLCASSEQASGANVLTFGAGSRLTVL.

Points on this clonotype: Because it lacks the conserved phenylalanine or tryptophan at the end, this CDR3 is likely a read error. V usage is TRBV7-8 and J usage is TRBJ1-1; tentative D call: TRBD1 (6 bases). The CDR3 runs 15 residues. Germline V gene sequence: CDR1 SGHVS, CDR2 FQNEAQ. Trimming took off 2 bases at V and 0 bases at J, with 10 bases between the two ends. The CDR3 coding sequence is TGTGCCAGCAGCTTACAGGGGCGGGTGAACACTGAAGCTTTCGTT. Encoded protein: CASSLQGRVNTEAFV.

The gene calls are TRBV25-1 and TRBJ1-2, with a tentative D call TRBD1 (5 bases). Germline lookup yields CDR1 MGHDK and CDR2 SYGVNS. This CDR3 spans 14 amino acids. V lost 8 bases and J lost 3, with 16 bases in between. CDR3 DNA sequence: TGTGCCAGCCGGGAGCCTCCGGGGCACTATGGCTACACCTTC. Encoded protein: CASREPPGHYGYTF.

The V gene is TRBV7-2, the J gene TRBJ1-3; a possible D gene is TRBD1 (6 bases). Germline CDR1 reads SGHTA; CDR2 reads FQGNSA. CDR3 size: 15 residues. V lost 6 bases and J 3 bases, leaving 15 bases between the germline ends. The CDR3 loop is CASSASGDGGNTIYF. For the CDR3, the DNA is TGTGCCAGCAGTGCCTCAGGGGACGGTGGAAACACCATATATTTT.

This chain connects TRBV20-1 to TRBJ2-5, with 11 bases identical to TRBD2. V was pared by 2 bases and J by 5 bases, with 4 bases of the junction left unmatched. Germline lookup yields CDR1 DFQATT and CDR2 SNEGSKA (reference sequence). The CDR3 runs 14 residues. CDR3 residues: CSARRTSGRETQYF. For the CDR3, the DNA is TGCAGTGCTAGACGGACTAGCGGGCGTGAGACCCAGTACTTC.

This clonotype has just a few counts. The chain recombines TRBV2 with TRBJ1-5; 7 bases are a match to TRBD1. After removal of 9 bases from V and 3 bases from J, the junction contained 5 bases not matched to a gene. Germline-derived CDR1 and CDR2 are SNHLY and FYNNEI. CDR3 length equals 13 residues. The CDR3 region is CASNDRVNQPQHF. DNA of the CDR3: TGTGCCAGTAATGACAGGGTCAATCAGCCCCAGCATTTT. The full variable domain, completed using reference TRBV2 and TRBJ1-5, is EPEVTQTPSHQVTQMGQEVILRCVPISNHLYFYWYRQILGQKVEFLVSFYNNEISEKSEIFDDQFSVERPDGSNFTLKIRSTKLEDSAMYFCASNDRVNQPQHFGDGTRLSIL.

V is TRBV29-1 and J is TRBJ2-5, with 8 bases fitting TRBD1. Per the germline V gene, CDR1 is SQVTM and CDR2 is ANQGSEA. Unmatched junction bases numbered 10, after V lost 7 bases and J lost 3 bases. CDR3 length: 14 amino acids. CDR3 sequence (DNA): TGCAGCGCTAGACAGGGGACAGTAAAAGAGACCCAGTACTTC. This translates into CSARQGTVKETQYF.

This clonotype was seen a single time. The chain links TRBV25-1 to TRBJ1-4; TRBD1 is a possible D gene (5 bases). CDR1 and CDR2 from the germline V gene are MGHDK and SYGVNS. Trimming cost V 1 base and J 6 bases, with 18 bases left between them. The CDR3 runs to 17 residues. In nucleotides, the CDR3 is TGTGCCAGCAGTGAATTCACGTCGGGGCAGGTTCATGAAAAACTGTTTTTT. As protein: CASSEFTSGQVHEKLFF.

Of note for this clonotype: A read error may account for a junction end that differs from germline. The chain carries TRBV5-1 and TRBJ1-1, with 7 positions matching TRBD1. Germline lookup yields CDR1 SGHRS and CDR2 YFSETQ. The CDR3 is 11 amino acids. In nucleotides, the CDR3 is TGTGCCAGCAGCGCCTCAGGGGGAGCTTTCTTT. Its translation: CASSASGGAFF.